This T cell receptor (beta chain) emerged from a study of CD8 T cells in ankylosing spondylitis. The study's findings and limits: Blood from ankylosing spondylitis patients appeared to carry a characteristic roughly 8-variant TCR beta motif. The clones that were linked to disease were reported to be significantly enriched in matched synovial fluid samples from ankylosing spondylitis patients.

A word on this clonotype: Its antigen is currently unknown.

Deletions cut 6 bases from V and 4 bases from J, with 20 bases between. The CDR3 loop spans 16 amino acids. Germline V gene data show CDR1 as SGHTA and CDR2 as FQGNSA. Quantitative molecular-barcoded 5'-RACE generated the TCR beta libraries. TCRdb ran MiXCR on the 5' RACE reads and lists one entry per CDR3 protein. Altogether a few hundred thousand distinct CDR3 sequences are present, 20% to 25% being singletons, with the ten largest covering 16%. Material: blood, either unsorted or a sorted T cell fraction (not recorded which). V usage is TRBV7-2 and J usage is TRBJ2-3; D not resolved. This TCR was recovered from a male donor with ankylosing spondylitis. The CDR3 is CASSWMAATNSDTQYF. CDR3 bases: TGTGCCAGCAGTTGGATGGCGGCTACCAACTCAGATACGCAGTATTTT.